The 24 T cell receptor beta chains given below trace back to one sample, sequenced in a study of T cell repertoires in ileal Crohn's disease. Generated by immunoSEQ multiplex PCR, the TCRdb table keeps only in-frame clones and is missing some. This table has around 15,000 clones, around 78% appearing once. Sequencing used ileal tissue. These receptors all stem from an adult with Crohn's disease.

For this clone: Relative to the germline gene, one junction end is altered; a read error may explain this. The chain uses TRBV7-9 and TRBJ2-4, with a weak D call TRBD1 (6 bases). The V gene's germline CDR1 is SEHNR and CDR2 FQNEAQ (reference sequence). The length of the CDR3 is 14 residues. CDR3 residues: CASSLDSMDSRWDF. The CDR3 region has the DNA TGTGCCAGCAGCTTGGACTCTATGGACAGCCGCTGGGACTTC.

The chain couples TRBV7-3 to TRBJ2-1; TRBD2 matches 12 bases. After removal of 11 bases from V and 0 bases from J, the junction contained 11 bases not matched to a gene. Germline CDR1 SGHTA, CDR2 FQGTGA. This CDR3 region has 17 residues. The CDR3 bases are TGTGCCGGCTGGGGGACTAGCGGGCCTAGCTCCTACAATGAGCAGTTCTTC. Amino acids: CAGWGTSGPSSYNEQFF.

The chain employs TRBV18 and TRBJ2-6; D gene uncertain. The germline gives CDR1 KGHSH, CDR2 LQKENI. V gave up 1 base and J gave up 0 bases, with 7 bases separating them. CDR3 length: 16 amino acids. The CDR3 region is CASSPQLSSGANVLTF. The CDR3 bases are TGTGCCAGCTCACCACAACTAAGCTCTGGGGCCAACGTCCTGACTTTC.

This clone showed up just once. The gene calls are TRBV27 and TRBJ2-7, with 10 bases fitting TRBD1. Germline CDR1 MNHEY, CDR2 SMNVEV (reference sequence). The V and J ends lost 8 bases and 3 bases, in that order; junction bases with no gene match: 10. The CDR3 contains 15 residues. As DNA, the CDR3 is TGTGCCAGCGCCCCAACCGGGACAGGGGACTACGAGCAGTACTTC. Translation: CASAPTGTGDYEQYF.

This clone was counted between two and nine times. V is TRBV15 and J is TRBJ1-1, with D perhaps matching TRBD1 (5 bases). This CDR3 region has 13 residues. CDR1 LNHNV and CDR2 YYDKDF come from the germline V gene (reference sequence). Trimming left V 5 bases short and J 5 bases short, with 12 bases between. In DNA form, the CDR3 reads TGTGCCACCAGCGTATTGGGGGGAACTGAAGCTTTCTTT. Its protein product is CATSVLGGTEAFF.

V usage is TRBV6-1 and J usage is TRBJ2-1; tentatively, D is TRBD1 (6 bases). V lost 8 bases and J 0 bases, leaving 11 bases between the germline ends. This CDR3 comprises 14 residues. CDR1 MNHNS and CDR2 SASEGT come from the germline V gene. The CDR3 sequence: CASEQGFSYNEQFF. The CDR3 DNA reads TGTGCCAGCGAACAGGGATTCTCCTACAATGAGCAGTTCTTC.

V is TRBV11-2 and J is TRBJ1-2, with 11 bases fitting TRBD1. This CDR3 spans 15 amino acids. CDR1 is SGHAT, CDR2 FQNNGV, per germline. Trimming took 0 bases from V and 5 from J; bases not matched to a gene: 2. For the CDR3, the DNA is TGTGCCAGCAGCTTAGAGGGACAGGGGGTTTATGGCTACACCTTC. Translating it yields CASSLEGQGVYGYTF.

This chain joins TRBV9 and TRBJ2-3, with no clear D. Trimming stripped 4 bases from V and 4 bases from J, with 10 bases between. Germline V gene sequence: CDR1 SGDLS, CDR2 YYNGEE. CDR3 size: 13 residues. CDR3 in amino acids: CASSQVFSDTQYF. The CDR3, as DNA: TGTGCCAGCAGCCAGGTCTTCTCAGATACGCAGTATTTT.

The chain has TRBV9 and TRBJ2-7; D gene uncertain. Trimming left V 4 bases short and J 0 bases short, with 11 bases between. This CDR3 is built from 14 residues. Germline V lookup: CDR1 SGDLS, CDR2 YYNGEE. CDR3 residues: CASSPETFSYEQYF. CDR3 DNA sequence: TGTGCCAGCAGCCCAGAGACATTCTCCTACGAGCAGTACTTC.

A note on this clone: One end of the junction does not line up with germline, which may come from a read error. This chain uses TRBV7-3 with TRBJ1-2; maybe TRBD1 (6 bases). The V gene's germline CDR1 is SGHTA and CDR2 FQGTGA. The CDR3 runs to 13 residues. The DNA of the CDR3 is TGTGCCAGCAGCAAAGGACAGAACTATGACTACACCTTC. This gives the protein CASSKGQNYDYTF.

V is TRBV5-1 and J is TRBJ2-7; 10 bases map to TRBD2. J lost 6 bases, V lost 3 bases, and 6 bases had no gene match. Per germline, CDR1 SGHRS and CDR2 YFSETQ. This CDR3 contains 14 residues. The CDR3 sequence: CASSSQRGGREQYF. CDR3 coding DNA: TGCGCCAGCAGCTCCCAGCGGGGGGGGCGCGAGCAGTACTTC.

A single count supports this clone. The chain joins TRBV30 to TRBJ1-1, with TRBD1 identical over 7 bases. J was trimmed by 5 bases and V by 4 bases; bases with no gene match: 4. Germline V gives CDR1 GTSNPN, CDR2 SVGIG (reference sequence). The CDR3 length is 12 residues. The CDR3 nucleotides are TGTGCCTGGATACAGGGGAGGACTGAAGCTTTCTTT. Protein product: CAWIQGRTEAFF. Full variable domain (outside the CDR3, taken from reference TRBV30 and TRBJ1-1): SQTIHQWPATLVQPVGSPLSLECTVEGTSNPNLYWYRQAAGRGLQLLFYSVGIGQISSEVPQNLSASRPQDRQFILSSKKLLLSDSGFYLCAWIQGRTEAFFGQGTRLTVV.

Written as DNA, the CDR3 is TGTGCCTGCCAGCGCGGGGGCGCTACGAGGGATTCACCCCTCCACTTT. This gives the protein CACQRGGATRDSPLHF. V is TRBV30 and J is TRBJ1-6; tentatively, D is TRBD1 (6 bases). V shed 6 bases and J shed 8 bases, with 23 bases lying between them. Germline V gene lookup returns CDR1 GTSNPN and CDR2 SVGIG (reference sequence). This CDR3 is 16 amino acids long. The variable domain in full, with the rest retrieved from reference TRBV30 and TRBJ1-6, is SQTIHQWPATLVQPVGSPLSLECTVEGTSNPNLYWYRQAAGRGLQLLFYSVGIGQISSEVPQNLSASRPQDRQFILSSKKLLLSDSGFYLCACQRGGATRDSPLHFGNGTRLTVT.

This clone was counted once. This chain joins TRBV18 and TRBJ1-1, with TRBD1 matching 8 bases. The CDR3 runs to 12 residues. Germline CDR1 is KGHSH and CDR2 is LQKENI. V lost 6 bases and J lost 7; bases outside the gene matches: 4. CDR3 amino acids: CASSLTGVEAFF. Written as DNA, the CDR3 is TGTGCCAGCTCGCTGACAGGGGTTGAAGCTTTCTTT.

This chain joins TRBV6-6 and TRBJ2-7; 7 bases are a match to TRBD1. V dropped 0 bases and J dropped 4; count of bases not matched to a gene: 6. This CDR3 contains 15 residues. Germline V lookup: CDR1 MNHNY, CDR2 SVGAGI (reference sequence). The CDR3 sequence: CASSYSRQGEYEQYF. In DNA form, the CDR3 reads TGTGCCAGCAGTTACTCGAGGCAGGGGGAGTACGAGCAGTACTTC.

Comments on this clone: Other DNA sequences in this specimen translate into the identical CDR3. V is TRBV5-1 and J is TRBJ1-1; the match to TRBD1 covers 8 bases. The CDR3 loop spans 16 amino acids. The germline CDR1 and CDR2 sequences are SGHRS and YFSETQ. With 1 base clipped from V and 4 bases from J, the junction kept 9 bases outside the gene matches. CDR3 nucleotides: TGCGCCAGCAGCTTGACAGGGGGTGAGGGTGCCACTGAAGCTTTCTTT. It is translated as CASSLTGGEGATEAFF. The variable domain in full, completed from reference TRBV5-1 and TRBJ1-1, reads KAGVTQTPRYLIKTRGQQVTLSCSPISGHRSVSWYQQTPGQGLQFLFEYFSETQRNKGNFPGRFSGRQFSNSRSEMNVSTLELGDSALYLCASSLTGGEGATEAFFGQGTRLTVV.

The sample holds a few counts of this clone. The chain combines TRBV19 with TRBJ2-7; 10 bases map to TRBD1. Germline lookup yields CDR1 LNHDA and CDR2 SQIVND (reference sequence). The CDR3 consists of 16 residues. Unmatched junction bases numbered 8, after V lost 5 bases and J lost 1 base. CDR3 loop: CASSEIPGQGSYEQYF. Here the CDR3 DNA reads TGTGCCAGTAGTGAAATACCGGGACAGGGGTCCTACGAGCAGTACTTC. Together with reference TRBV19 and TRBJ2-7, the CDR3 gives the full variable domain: DGGITQSPKYLFRKEGQNVTLSCEQNLNHDAMYWYRQDPGQGLRLIYYSQIVNDFQKGDIAEGYSVSREKKESFPLTVTSAQKNPTAFYLCASSEIPGQGSYEQYFGPGTRLTVT.

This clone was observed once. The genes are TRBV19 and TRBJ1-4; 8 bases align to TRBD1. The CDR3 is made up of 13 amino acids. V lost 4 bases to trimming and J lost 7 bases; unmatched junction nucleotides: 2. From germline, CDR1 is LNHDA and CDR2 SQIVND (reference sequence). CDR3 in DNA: TGTGCCAGTAGTACGGACAGGGTTGAAAAACTGTTTTTT. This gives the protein CASSTDRVEKLFF.

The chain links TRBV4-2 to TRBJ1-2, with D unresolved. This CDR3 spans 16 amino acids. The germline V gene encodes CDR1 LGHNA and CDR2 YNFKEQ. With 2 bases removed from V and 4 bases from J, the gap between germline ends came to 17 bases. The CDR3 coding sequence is TGTGCCAGCAGCCAATACTACTCAATAGCGGGCTATGGCTACACCTTC. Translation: CASSQYYSIAGYGYTF.

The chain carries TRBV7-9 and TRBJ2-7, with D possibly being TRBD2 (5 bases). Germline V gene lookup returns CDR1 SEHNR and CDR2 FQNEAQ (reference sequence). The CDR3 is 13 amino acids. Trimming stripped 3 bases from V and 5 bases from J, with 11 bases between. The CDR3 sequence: CASSFGSGDEQYF. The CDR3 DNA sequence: TGTGCCAGCAGCTTCGGCAGCGGTGACGAGCAGTACTTC.

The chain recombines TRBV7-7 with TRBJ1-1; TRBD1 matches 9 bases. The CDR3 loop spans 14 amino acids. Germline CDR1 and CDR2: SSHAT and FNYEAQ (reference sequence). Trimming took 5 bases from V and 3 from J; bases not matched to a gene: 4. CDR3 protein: CASSQWTGDTEAFF. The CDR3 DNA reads TGTGCCAGCAGCCAATGGACAGGGGACACTGAAGCTTTCTTT.

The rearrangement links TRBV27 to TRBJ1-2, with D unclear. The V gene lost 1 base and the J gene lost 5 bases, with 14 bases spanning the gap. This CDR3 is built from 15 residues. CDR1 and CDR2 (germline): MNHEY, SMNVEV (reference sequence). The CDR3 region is CASSLYYGAGYGYTF. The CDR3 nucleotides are TGTGCCAGCAGTTTATATTACGGCGCGGGGTATGGCTACACCTTC.

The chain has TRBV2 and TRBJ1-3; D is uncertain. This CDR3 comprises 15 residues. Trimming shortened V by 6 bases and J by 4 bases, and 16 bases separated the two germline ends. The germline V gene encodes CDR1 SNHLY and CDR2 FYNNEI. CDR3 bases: TGTGCCAGCAGCGGCGGCGCGGGCTTAGGAAACACCATATATTTT. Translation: CASSGGAGLGNTIYF.

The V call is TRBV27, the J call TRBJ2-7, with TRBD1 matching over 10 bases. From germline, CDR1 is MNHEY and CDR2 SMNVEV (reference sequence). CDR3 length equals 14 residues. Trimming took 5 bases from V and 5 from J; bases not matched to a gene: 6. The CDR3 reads CASSPDRGKNEQYF. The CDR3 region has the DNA TGTGCCAGCAGTCCGGACAGGGGGAAAAACGAGCAGTACTTC.